This TCR beta chain emerged from a study of cytotoxic CD8 clonotypes in ibrutinib-treated CLL. Target depth was 1 in 200,000 to 1 in 1 million T cells, about 10x per clonotype. Data came from immunoSEQ multiplex PCR; TCRdb stores just in-frame clones and leaves some out. The data contain around 42,000 clones, 50% to 75% of them singletons. Worth noting for this clone: Its antigen is unidentified.

General study results and limits: Baseline values of clonality outstripped age-matched healthy donors and followed circulating CD8+ T-cell counts. Public clonotypes were uncommon and contracted or stayed stable on treatment. Clonality was elevated at ibrutinib response and had returned toward baseline at progression.

This CDR3 spans 15 amino acids. CDR1 SGDLS and CDR2 YYNGEE come from the germline V gene. Trimming cost V 4 bases and J 4 bases; bases outside gene matches: 10. The chain employs TRBV9 and TRBJ2-5; TRBD2 matches at 7 bases. The receptor's source is a human donor with chronic lymphocytic leukemia. Sequenced material: PBMCs, taken after 24 months of ibrutinib treatment. CDR3 in DNA: TGTGCCAGCAGCCTGGGAGGGCCCTTAGGAGAGACCCAGTACTTC. Translation: CASSLGGPLGETQYF.